This section outlines one T cell receptor (beta chain) sequence together with its context. Its antigen is still unknown. No base quality information exists; no much larger clone differs at one position. This sample stems from a study of T cell repertoires in cytomegalovirus infection (dated 2019 in TCRdb). For context, the study as a whole: Donor HLA type was relevant to the analysis, as public TCR beta signatures indicated carriage of CMV infection together with the matching HLA type. The research as a whole found: The ex vivo response was dominated by HLA-C-restricted CMV-specific TCR beta clonotypes, which also provided the single most frequent clonotype in two of eight donors. Cumulative frequency of public TCR beta family members discriminated carriers of CMV infection plus the relevant HLA type in this cohort and an independent approximately 360-donor cohort.

From cysteine to phenylalanine, the CDR3 is 14 amino acids long. The entry retains the CDR3 DNA only, 42 bases that are in frame from base 1. V is cut by 0 bases and J by 5 bases, and the space between the germline ends is 8 bases. The sample was run on an Illumina HiSeq 1500. TCRdb trimmed public reads at Q25 via fastp, called clones via MiXCR and kept in-frame beta chains. Under each unique CDR3 protein, matching rows form one entry showing the most common genes and DNA. The sample table lists hundreds of thousands of distinct CDR3 sequences, 20% to 25% of them with a count of one. The ten largest make up 8% of the sample.

This TCR came from a human donor in good health (CMV status not recorded). Some clones in this sample may be carry-over from other donors' samples. Recombination joined TRBV12-3 or TRBV12-4 with TRBJ2-1; D gene: possibly TRBD1, on 6 matching bases. Sequenced input: CD8+ T cells from PBMCs. The CDR3 has the sequence CASSLAPGDNEQFF. The DNA sequence is as follows: TGTGCCAGCAGTTTAGCGCCAGGGGACAATGAGCAGTTCTTC.